This note documents a single T cell receptor (beta chain) sequence. Its antigen remains unidentified. The ViraFEST assay expanded antigen-specific CD4+ T cells with viral peptide pools before sequencing. Isolation of CD4+ T cells took place after approximately 10 days of culture. Vaccine recipients had no previous SARS-CoV-2 infection; their nucleocapsid antibodies were negative. Fresh IL-2-containing medium replaced half the medium on days 3 and 7. The data belong to a study of vaccination effects on CD4 cells after COVID-19. For the study at large: Two doses of BNT162b2 or mRNA-1273 vaccine were administered to participants.

Sequencing used immunoSEQ multiplex PCR; TCRdb keeps in-frame clones, though not all of them. This table has tens of thousands of clones, over 65% appearing once. The CDR3 is 11 amino acids. The germline V gene has CDR1 SNHLY and CDR2 FYNNEI. Trimming removed 3 bases at V and 7 bases at J, with 6 bases between. The rearrangement joins TRBV2 to TRBJ1-2; no definite D call. Source: CD4+ T cells from PBMCs cultured with HCoV-OC43 spike peptides, taken before COVID-19 vaccination. Subset specified: HCoV-OC43 spike overlapping peptide pool stimulation. The source is a human donor who received a COVID-19 vaccine. Here the CDR3 DNA reads TGTGCCAGCAGTGAGCTCGGTGGCTACACCTTC. Its translation is CASSELGGYTF. Full variable domain (rest looked up from reference TRBV2 and TRBJ1-2): EPEVTQTPSHQVTQMGQEVILRCVPISNHLYFYWYRQILGQKVEFLVSFYNNEISEKSEIFDDQFSVERPDGSNFTLKIRSTKLEDSAMYFCASSELGGYTFGSGTRLTVV.